Listed below are T cell receptor beta chains from one sample, sequenced in a study of CD8+ T cells in alopecia areata. TCRdb's copy holds only in-frame clones and misses some; the assay was immunoSEQ multiplex PCR. The profile shows roughly 100,000 clones, roughly three fifths of them singletons. The specimen was CD8+ T cells sorted from blood, collected at week 4, from a patient treated with tofacitinib. Receptor source: a human donor with alopecia areata. The CDR3 runs from the conserved cysteine through the conserved F or W. A D gene is named only where the DNA matches it firmly. Some rows mark clone size as missing; the rest say once, few, many or name a class of expanded clone.

d_gene,j_gene,v_gene,abundance,CDR3nt,CDR3aa
.,TRBJ2-3,TRBV2,.,TGTGCCAGCAATTCTGGCAGGACTACCACAGATACGCAGTATTTT,CASNSGRTTTDTQYF
.,TRBJ1-1,TRBV4-1,.,TGCGCCAGCAGCCAGGGTCGGGGCCCAGGGAACACTGAAGCTTTCTTT,CASSQGRGPGNTEAFF
.,TRBJ1-1,TRBV4-1,.,TGCGCCAGCAGCCAAGGGTTCGCACAGAACACTGAAGCTTTCTTT,CASSQGFAQNTEAFF
.,TRBJ2-5,TRBV25-1,.,TGTGCCAGCAGTGAATATATGGGACAAAGCTTACAAGAGACCCAGTACTTC,CASSEYMGQSLQETQYF
TRBD1,TRBJ2-7,TRBV5-6,few,TGTGCCAGCAGCCGTCCGGGACAGGGGTCCCACGAGCAGTACTTC,CASSRPGQGSHEQYF
TRBD1,TRBJ2-5,TRBV5-1,few,TGCGCCAGCAGCCCCACAGGGGCCCAAGAGACCCAGTACTTC,CASSPTGAQETQYF
.,TRBJ1-1,TRBV9,.,TGTGCCAGCAGCGGAGGGACGGGACGGTTAAACACTGAAGCTTTCTTT,CASSGGTGRLNTEAFF
TRBD2,TRBJ2-1,TRBV2,.,TGTGCCAGCAGTGAAGTAGCGGGTTCCTACAATGAGCAGTTCTTC,CASSEVAGSYNEQFF
.,TRBJ2-5,TRBV7-7,.,TGTGCCAGCAGCTTCGACACAACAGGGACTGAGACCCAGTACTTC,CASSFDTTGTETQYF
.,TRBJ2-7,TRBV4-1,few,TGCGCCAGCAGCTCCGGGGAACATGGGTCCTACGAGCAGTACTTC,CASSSGEHGSYEQYF
TRBD1,TRBJ1-1,TRBV30,few,TGTGCCTGGTCGGGACAGGGGTTCACTGAAGCTTTCTTT,CAWSGQGFTEAFF
TRBD1,TRBJ2-5,TRBV27,.,TGTGCCAGCGGCTACTACAGGGGGAGGGAGACCCAGTACTTC,CASGYYRGRETQYF
TRBD1,TRBJ2-3,TRBV15,.,TGTGCCACCAGCAGATCCGACAGGGGAAGCACAGATACGCAGTATTTT,CATSRSDRGSTDTQYF
.,TRBJ2-5,TRBV7-2,.,TGTGCCAGCAACCTACGGTACCAAGAGACCCAGTACTTC,CASNLRYQETQYF